Each of the 29 T cell receptor beta chains below was sequenced from the same sample in a study of CD8 T cells in ankylosing spondylitis (dated by TCRdb to 2015 to 2018). The library was generated by 5' RACE. TCRdb names Illumina HiSeq 2500 as the instrument used. TCRdb applied fastp at Q25 and MiXCR to the public reads, then kept only in-frame beta chains. Identical CDR3 proteins give one entry, which carries the most common genes and DNA. The sample yields 670,000 or so distinct CDR3 sequences; around 20% were counted once. About 19% of the sample goes to the ten largest clones. Their recognized antigens are unknown. The full study reports these points: Blood from ankylosing spondylitis patients appeared to be characterized by a TCR beta motif composed of under 10 highly homologous amino acid variants.

Specimen: blood, either unsorted or a sorted T cell fraction (not recorded which). The receptors stem from a male donor with ankylosing spondylitis.

This clonotype has a count of ten or more. The chain carries TRBV5-1 and TRBJ1-6, with 7 bases that match TRBD1. The CDR3 has 14 amino acids. Trimming took 1 base from V and 7 from J; bases not matched to a gene: 2. Germline V gene sequence: CDR1 SGHRS, CDR2 YFSETQ. For the CDR3, the DNA is TGCGCCAGCAGCTTGCAGGGGGAAAATTCACCCCTCCACTTT. Its translation: CASSLQGENSPLHF. Full variable domain (rest looked up from reference TRBV5-1 and TRBJ1-6): KAGVTQTPRYLIKTRGQQVTLSCSPISGHRSVSWYQQTPGQGLQFLFEYFSETQRNKGNFPGRFSGRQFSNSRSEMNVSTLELGDSALYLCASSLQGENSPLHFGNGTRLTVT.

The V and J genes are TRBV5-1 and TRBJ2-5, with D perhaps given as TRBD1 or TRBD2 (6 bases each). This CDR3 spans 17 amino acids. V lost 0 bases, J lost 4 bases, and 19 bases lay in between. Germline V gives CDR1 SGHRS, CDR2 YFSETQ. In nucleotides, the CDR3 is TGCGCCAGCAGCTTGGGGGGGCCGACTAGAATCTCAGAGACCCAGTACTTC. As protein: CASSLGGPTRISETQYF.

The rearrangement uses TRBV4-1 and TRBJ2-3; D gene uncertain. V shed 0 bases and J shed 4 bases, with 8 bases lying between them. Per germline, CDR1 MGHRA and CDR2 YSYEKL. The CDR3 runs to 14 residues. The CDR3 DNA reads TGCGCCAGCAGCCAAGAACTTGAGTCAGATACGCAGTATTTT. Translation gives CASSQELESDTQYF.

In its sample, this clonotype was seen a few times. The V call is TRBV9, the J call TRBJ2-1; 9 bases agree with TRBD2. V shed 0 bases and J 6 bases; nucleotides not matched to a gene: 10. The CDR3 runs to 17 residues. Germline values: CDR1 SGDLS, CDR2 YYNGEE. Here the CDR3 reads CASSVESGGFAFNEQFF. In DNA, the CDR3 is TGTGCCAGCAGCGTAGAAAGCGGGGGGTTCGCGTTCAATGAGCAGTTCTTC.

The V and J genes are TRBV20-1 and TRBJ2-3; 7 positions agree with TRBD2. Germline V gives CDR1 DFQATT, CDR2 SNEGSKA (reference sequence). The CDR3 covers 14 residues. The J segment lost 3 bases and the V segment lost 4 bases, leaving 7 bases of the junction unmatched. CDR3 amino acids: CSATLRRGTDTQYF. Written as DNA, the CDR3 is TGCAGTGCTACCCTTCGGCGGGGGACAGATACGCAGTATTTT.

The V and J genes are TRBV4-3 and TRBJ2-1; D is undetermined. Germline assignment: CDR1 LGHNA and CDR2 YSLEER. The length of the CDR3 is 16 residues. The V and J ends lost 4 bases and 2 bases respectively, with 15 bases between them. This CDR3 is CASSPTRAATYNEQFF. The CDR3 nucleotides are TGCGCCAGCAGCCCAACCCGGGCGGCTACCTACAATGAGCAGTTCTTC.

CDR3 bases: TGCAGCGTTGCCCAAGGGACAGGCACCCTCTCTGGAAACACCATATATTTT. The encoded protein is CSVAQGTGTLSGNTIYF. The rearrangement uses TRBV29-1 and TRBJ1-3, with 8 bases fitting TRBD1. The CDR3 spans 17 residues. CDR1 SQVTM and CDR2 ANQGSEA come from the germline V gene. The trim removed 4 bases at V and 0 bases at J, leaving 11 bases unmatched. Looking up the rest from reference TRBV29-1 and TRBJ1-3 gives the full variable domain: SAVISQKPSRDICQRGTSLTIQCQVDSQVTMMFWYRQQPGQSLTLIATANQGSEATYESGFVIDKFPISRPNLTFSTLTVSNMSPEDSSIYLCSVAQGTGTLSGNTIYFGEGSWLTVV.

This clonotype has ten or more counts. The chain joins TRBV5-6 to TRBJ2-5; 7 nucleotides line up with TRBD1. V trimming: 4 bases; J trimming: 0 bases; junction bases outside the gene matches: 6. The CDR3 runs to 15 residues. Germline V gene lookup returns CDR1 SGHDT and CDR2 YYEEEE. In DNA, the CDR3 is TGTGCCAGCAGCCTTGATGGGACAGACCAAGAGACCCAGTACTTC. Translation gives CASSLDGTDQETQYF.

This clonotype was observed a handful of times. The J gene is TRBJ1-2, the V gene TRBV6-1; TRBD1 is a possible D gene (5 bases). This CDR3 has 14 amino acids. Germline assignment: CDR1 MNHNS and CDR2 SASEGT. V dropped 6 bases and J dropped 8 bases, with 19 bases sitting between them. CDR3 region: CASRGTGVRSGYTF. The CDR3 DNA is TGTGCCAGCAGAGGAACAGGAGTAAGATCAGGCTACACCTTC.

This clonotype was seen more than once but under ten times. V gene TRBV5-1 combines with J gene TRBJ2-1, with 7 bases matching TRBD1. Germline V gene lookup returns CDR1 SGHRS and CDR2 YFSETQ. There are 16 residues in the CDR3. The ends lost 6 bases at V and 5 bases at J; junction bases unmatched: 14. CDR3 DNA sequence: TGCGCCAGCACCTTCCAGACAGGGAGTTTCGACAATGAGCAGTTCTTC. Translated, it gives CASTFQTGSFDNEQFF.

This clonotype was found many times. The chain combines TRBV12-3 or TRBV12-4 with TRBJ2-7, with D unresolved. This CDR3 has 13 amino acids. The ends were cut back, 0 bases at V and 3 bases at J, with 6 bases in the middle. CDR3 amino acids: CASSLAGSYEQYF. The CDR3 DNA reads TGTGCCAGCAGTTTAGCGGGAAGCTACGAGCAGTACTTC.

This clonotype was observed a handful of times. The rearrangement links TRBV7-9 to TRBJ2-2; a weak D match, TRBD1 (6 bases). The CDR3 is made up of 16 amino acids. Per germline, CDR1 SEHNR and CDR2 FQNEAQ (reference sequence). Trimming removed 3 bases at V and 5 bases at J, with 16 bases between. This chain's CDR3 is CASSFSGRGYTGELFF. The DNA for the CDR3 is TGTGCCAGCAGCTTTTCGGGCAGGGGATATACCGGGGAGCTGTTTTTT.

This sequence joins TRBV20-1 and TRBJ2-1; 9 positions match TRBD2. V gave up 6 bases and J gave up 3 bases; unmatched junction bases: 12. This CDR3 is built from 16 residues. Germline values: CDR1 DFQATT, CDR2 SNEGSKA (reference sequence). The CDR3 region is CSAPGLARGYYNEQFF. CDR3 DNA: TGCAGTGCGCCAGGACTAGCGAGAGGATACTACAATGAGCAGTTCTTC.

A few counts support this clonotype. The chain links TRBV2 to TRBJ2-1, with D tentatively TRBD1 (5 bases). The CDR3 sequence is 13 residues long. The germline gives CDR1 SNHLY, CDR2 FYNNEI. V shed 6 bases and J shed 8 bases, with 14 bases lying between them. In DNA, the CDR3 is TGTGCCAGCAGAGGGGATGTTGGCCATGAGCAGTTCTTC. Translating it yields CASRGDVGHEQFF.

This clonotype turned up a few times. The genes are TRBV19 and TRBJ1-2, with D unresolved. Trimming took 8 bases from V and 4 from J, leaving 11 bases between them. This CDR3 is built from 12 residues. Germline V gene lookup returns CDR1 LNHDA and CDR2 SQIVND (reference sequence). The CDR3 nucleotides are TGTGCCAGTGAGGTCGCAGGCTATGGCTACACCTTC. Protein sequence: CASEVAGYGYTF.

This clonotype turned up a few times. This chain connects TRBV7-3 to TRBJ2-3; D gene ambiguous. Trimming removed 6 bases at V and 6 bases at J, with 13 bases between. The germline gives CDR1 SGHTA, CDR2 FQGTGA. This CDR3 is built from 13 residues. CDR3 nucleotide sequence: TGTGCCAGCAGACCTCATACGGGCGATACGCAGTATTTT. This codes for CASRPHTGDTQYF.

The chain carries TRBV4-1 and TRBJ2-1; D gene uncertain. The V and J ends lost 0 bases and 3 bases respectively, with 9 bases between them. The CDR3 spans 15 residues. The germline CDR1 and CDR2 sequences are MGHRA and YSYEKL. The CDR3 region is CASSQDFGSYNEQFF. The DNA for the CDR3 is TGCGCCAGCAGCCAAGATTTCGGCAGCTACAATGAGCAGTTCTTC.

Ten or more counts support this clonotype. This chain uses TRBV29-1 with TRBJ1-1; tentative D call: TRBD1 (6 bases). Deletions cut 4 bases from V and 1 base from J, with 10 bases between. The CDR3 spans 13 residues. CDR1 is SQVTM and CDR2 is ANQGSEA in the germline V gene. CDR3 protein: CSVAKGENTEAFF. DNA of the CDR3: TGCAGCGTTGCCAAGGGGGAGAACACTGAAGCTTTCTTT.

The chain recombines TRBV5-1 with TRBJ2-1; 9 bases fit TRBD1. Unmatched junction bases numbered 7, after V lost 3 bases and J lost 6 bases. The CDR3 has 15 residues. CDR1 and CDR2 (germline): SGHRS, YFSETQ. The CDR3 sequence: CASSSPGQGVNEQFF. The CDR3 DNA follows: TGCGCCAGCAGCTCTCCGGGACAGGGAGTCAATGAGCAGTTCTTC. Together with reference TRBV5-1 and TRBJ2-1, the CDR3 gives the full variable domain: KAGVTQTPRYLIKTRGQQVTLSCSPISGHRSVSWYQQTPGQGLQFLFEYFSETQRNKGNFPGRFSGRQFSNSRSEMNVSTLELGDSALYLCASSSPGQGVNEQFFGPGTRLTVL.

Only a few counts were recorded for this clonotype. V usage is TRBV29-1 and J usage is TRBJ2-7; 7 nucleotides agree with TRBD2. Trimming removed 6 bases from V and 2 bases from J; junction bases left unmatched: 4. The CDR3 totals 12 residues. Germline lookup yields CDR1 SQVTM and CDR2 ANQGSEA. DNA of the CDR3: TGCAGCGTCCGAGGACTAGCCTACGAGCAGTACTTC. Its translation: CSVRGLAYEQYF.

This clonotype was counted between two and nine times. The rearrangement uses TRBV18 and TRBJ2-5; D call uncertain. The germline gives CDR1 KGHSH, CDR2 LQKENI. The CDR3 spans 17 residues. Trimming stripped 6 bases from V and 2 bases from J, with 22 bases between. The CDR3 DNA follows: TGTGCCAGCTCGACGTCCCAGGACCAACAGCAGCAAGAGACCCAGTACTTC. Translation gives CASSTSQDQQQQETQYF. The full variable domain, in which reference TRBV18 and TRBJ2-5 provide the parts outside the CDR3, is NAGVMQNPRHLVRRRGQEARLRCSPMKGHSHVYWYRQLPEEGLKFMVYLQKENIIDESGMPKERFSAEFPKEGPSILRIQQVVRGDSAAYFCASSTSQDQQQQETQYFGPGTRLLVL.

The chain is built from TRBV4-3 and TRBJ2-7; 7 bases match TRBD1. This CDR3 has 15 residues. Trimming took 0 bases from V and 4 from J; bases not matched to a gene: 6. Germline CDR1 is LGHNA and CDR2 is YSLEER. In DNA form, the CDR3 reads TGCGCCAGCAGCCAAGACGGGACAGCGCCTTACGAGCAGTACTTC. Its protein is CASSQDGTAPYEQYF.

The V call is TRBV6-1, the J call TRBJ1-2; D is unclear. V was clipped by 4 bases and J by 7 bases, with 13 bases between them. This CDR3 spans 13 amino acids. Looked up from germline, CDR1 is MNHNS and CDR2 is SASEGT. The CDR3 DNA is TGTGCCAGCAGTGGACTGTCCCTGGGTGGCTACACCTTC. It yields the protein CASSGLSLGGYTF.

The genes are TRBV12-3 or TRBV12-4 and TRBJ1-1; no clear D gene. Trimming pared 3 bases from V and 1 base from J, leaving 15 bases between. The CDR3 totals 16 residues. CDR3 nucleotides: TGTGCCAGCAGTTTTCGATCAGGACGTAGGAACACTGAAGCTTTCTTT. It translates to CASSFRSGRRNTEAFF.

The sample holds many counts of this clonotype. DNA for the CDR3: TGTGCCAGTACACGATGGACAGGGGCCACTGAAGCTTTCTTT. This translates into CASTRWTGATEAFF. This sequence joins TRBV5-6 and TRBJ1-1; 9 positions agree with TRBD1. Per the germline V gene, CDR1 is SGHDT and CDR2 is YYEEEE. CDR3 length equals 14 residues. After removal of 8 bases from V and 4 bases from J, the junction contained 9 bases not matched to a gene. Combining the CDR3 with reference TRBV5-6 and TRBJ1-1 gives the whole variable domain DAGVTQSPTHLIKTRGQQVTLRCSPKSGHDTVSWYQQALGQGPQFIFQYYEEEERQRGNFPDRFSGHQFPNYSSELNVNALLLGDSALYLCASTRWTGATEAFFGQGTRLTVV.

This clonotype was picked up a small number of times. The rearrangement uses TRBV6-2 or TRBV6-3 and TRBJ2-7; perhaps TRBD2 as D (6 bases). The CDR3 is 13 amino acids. The germline gives CDR1 MNHEY, CDR2 SVGEGT. V was trimmed by 6 bases and J by 4 bases, leaving 13 bases between them. CDR3 amino acids: CASRTTAGYEQYF. Here the CDR3 DNA reads TGTGCCAGCAGGACCACAGCGGGTTACGAGCAGTACTTC.

V and J are TRBV7-9 and TRBJ2-5, with 9 bases fitting TRBD2. Germline CDR1 is SEHNR and CDR2 is FQNEAQ (reference sequence). V was pared by 5 bases and J by 7 bases, with 11 bases of the junction left unmatched. The CDR3 extends over 15 amino acids. The CDR3 DNA reads TGTGCCAGCAGCCCCCGACTAGCGGCCCTTGGGACCCAGTACTTC. Protein product: CASSPRLAALGTQYF.

This rearrangement joins TRBV5-1 to TRBJ1-5; 7 positions agree with TRBD1. The CDR3 has 16 residues. Germline loops: CDR1 SGHRS, CDR2 YFSETQ. V was pared by 0 bases and J by 2 bases, with 5 bases of the junction left unmatched. CDR3 nucleotide sequence: TGCGCCAGCAGCTTGGGTGACAGGGAAGGCAATCAGCCCCAGCATTTT. Translating it yields CASSLGDREGNQPQHF.

The rearrangement uses TRBV11-2 and TRBJ1-6; 8 nucleotides match TRBD1. The CDR3 is made up of 19 amino acids. Looked up from germline, CDR1 is SGHAT and CDR2 is FQNNGV. Unmatched junction bases numbered 14, after V lost 0 bases and J lost 7 bases. CDR3 coding DNA: TGTGCCAGCAGCTTAGACCCGTATATCCGGGACAGGCCCAATTCACCCCTCCACTTT. Amino acids: CASSLDPYIRDRPNSPLHF.